This paragraph reports one T cell receptor beta chain. Its antigen is unidentified. TCR beta CDR3 regions were amplified from RNA. Carried out on the TCR CDR3, a first-round RT-PCR used the HTBI primer set. TCRdb reprocessed the multiplex PCR reads via MiXCR and lists one record per CDR3 protein. The sample has around 60,000 distinct CDR3 sequences, less than 50% seen once; the top ten hold around 12%. This sample was included in a study of T cells in Graves' hyperthyroidism and ophthalmopathy. Study conclusions and caveats: Also found in blood were most expanded thyroid clonotypes above 0.001.

CDR1 KGHDR and CDR2 SFDVKD come from the germline V gene. This CDR3 contains 17 residues. V lost 5 bases and J lost 4, with 20 bases in between. Lactation, pregnancy, other autoimmune disease or uncontrolled infection excluded patients. The PBMCs studied were ones that came from about 10 ml fresh peripheral blood. The material sequenced was blood. The chain employs TRBV24-1 and TRBJ2-1; TRBD1 is a possible D gene (5 bases). This clonotype was sampled from a woman under 40 with Graves' ophthalmopathy. This CDR3 reads CATSGGHSGAGYNEQFF. The CDR3 DNA reads TGTGCCACCAGTGGTGGACACTCCGGAGCAGGATACAATGAGCAGTTCTTC.